The 12 T cell receptor beta chains listed next were all sequenced from one sample in a study of blood T cell repertoires in COVID-19. The table came from immunoSEQ multiplex PCR; TCRdb's copy has only in-frame clones and leaves some out. The table includes 25,000 to 30,000 clones, around 82% detected once. The sample comprised peripheral blood. These receptors were taken from a man aged 65 to 85 with active COVID-19.

The chain couples TRBV6-2 or TRBV6-3 to TRBJ2-3; 8 nucleotides match TRBD1. There are 14 residues in the CDR3. The V segment lost 2 bases and the J segment 7 bases; nucleotides outside the gene matches: 5. The germline gives CDR1 MNHEY, CDR2 SVGEGT. The CDR3 sequence is CASSYTGTGNTQYF. DNA of the CDR3: TGTGCCAGCAGTTACACCGGGACAGGCAATACGCAGTATTTT.

The CDR3 coding sequence is TGTGCCAGCAGTTCATCCGGGACAGGGGGAACCTACGAGCAGTACTTC. Residues: CASSSSGTGGTYEQYF. V is TRBV28 and J is TRBJ2-7, with 11 bases lining up with TRBD1. The CDR3 has 16 amino acids. V trimming: 4 bases; J trimming: 2 bases; junction bases outside the gene matches: 7. The germline V gene encodes CDR1 MDHEN and CDR2 SYDVKM.

The chain has TRBV27 and TRBJ1-2; D ambiguous. V was clipped by 3 bases and J by 2 bases, with 13 bases between them. Germline V CDR1 and CDR2: MNHEY, SMNVEV (reference sequence). The CDR3 loop spans 15 amino acids. The CDR3 DNA is TGTGCCAGCAGTTTGGACGGGGTGGGGAACTATGGCTACACCTTC. Translated: CASSLDGVGNYGYTF.

This clone was picked up a small number of times. The gene calls are TRBV6-5 and TRBJ2-2; a possible D gene is TRBD1 (6 bases). The V gene lost 7 bases and the J gene lost 1 base, with 13 bases spanning the gap. The CDR3 has 15 residues. CDR1 is MNHEY and CDR2 is SVGAGI in the germline V gene. CDR3 bases: TGTGCCAGCACTCGCAAGGGACAGAACACCGGGGAGCTGTTTTTT. It translates to CASTRKGQNTGELFF.

The chain carries TRBV7-3 and TRBJ2-5; D gene unclear. The length of the CDR3 is 13 residues. Germline V lookup: CDR1 SGHTA, CDR2 FQGTGA. V was pared by 6 bases and J by 1 base, with 9 bases between. The CDR3, as DNA: TGTGCCAGCAGGAGATACAGCCAAGAGACCCAGTACTTC. Its translation is CASRRYSQETQYF.

The chain uses TRBV11-3 and TRBJ2-1, with 7 bases fitting TRBD1. CDR1 and CDR2 from the germline V gene are SGHNT and YENEEA. The J segment lost 10 bases and the V segment lost 6 bases, leaving 15 bases of the junction unmatched. The CDR3 sequence is 15 residues long. The CDR3 spells CASRNRGQNELEQFF. The CDR3 region has the DNA TGTGCCAGCAGGAATAGGGGACAGAACGAACTGGAGCAGTTCTTC.

The V call is TRBV5-4, the J call TRBJ1-2; D is unresolved. V shed 2 bases and J shed 4 bases, with 12 bases lying between them. The CDR3 is made up of 14 amino acids. Germline loops: CDR1 SGHNT, CDR2 YYREEE (reference sequence). The CDR3 here is CASSFREEAYGYTF. In nucleotides, the CDR3 is TGTGCCAGCAGCTTCCGGGAAGAGGCCTATGGCTACACCTTC. Filled out from reference TRBV5-4 and TRBJ1-2, the complete variable domain reads ETGVTQSPTHLIKTRGQQVTLRCSSQSGHNTVSWYQQALGQGPQFIFQYYREEENGRGNFPPRFSGLQFPNYSSELNVNALELDDSALYLCASSFREEAYGYTFGSGTRLTVV.

The rearrangement uses TRBV18 and TRBJ2-1; maybe TRBD1 (5 bases). The CDR3 runs to 16 residues. Trimming removed 3 bases from V and 2 bases from J, with 14 bases in between. Germline V gene lookup returns CDR1 KGHSH and CDR2 LQKENI. CDR3 region: CASSPIAGATYNEQFF. The CDR3 DNA is TGTGCCAGCTCACCGATAGCTGGGGCGACCTACAATGAGCAGTTCTTC.

The chain recombines TRBV7-2 with TRBJ2-1, with 9 positions matching TRBD1. The CDR3 loop spans 15 amino acids. The V gene's germline CDR1 is SGHTA and CDR2 FQGNSA. With 6 bases clipped from V and 7 bases from J, the junction kept 10 bases outside the gene matches. CDR3 sequence: CASSPGTGRVNEQFF. The CDR3 bases are TGTGCCAGCAGTCCCGGGACAGGGAGAGTGAATGAGCAGTTCTTC. The full variable domain, rest sourced from reference TRBV7-2 and TRBJ2-1, is GAGVSQSPSNKVTEKGKDVELRCDPISGHTALYWYRQSLGQGLEFLIYFQGNSAPDKSGLPSDRFSAERTGGSVSTLTIQRTQQEDSAVYLCASSPGTGRVNEQFFGPGTRLTVL.

The chain carries TRBV3-1 (or the pseudogene TRBV3-2) and TRBJ2-6; D may be TRBD2 (5 bases). Trimming removed 3 bases at V and 0 bases at J, with 9 bases between. The CDR3 is made up of 16 amino acids. CDR1 is LGHDT, CDR2 YNNKEL, per germline (reference sequence). The CDR3 region has the DNA TGTGCCAGCAGCCAGAGACTACTCTCTGGGGCCAACGTCCTGACTTTC. It specifies CASSQRLLSGANVLTF.

The chain employs TRBV2 and TRBJ2-5; 12 bases map to TRBD1. Germline V gives CDR1 SNHLY, CDR2 FYNNEI. V shed 6 bases and J 4 bases; nucleotides not matched to a gene: 9. This CDR3 is built from 16 residues. CDR3 coding DNA: TGTGCCAGCAGAAAAGGGGACAGGGGGCGAGGAGAGACCCAGTACTTC. This gives the protein CASRKGDRGRGETQYF. Full variable domain (rest looked up from reference TRBV2 and TRBJ2-5): EPEVTQTPSHQVTQMGQEVILRCVPISNHLYFYWYRQILGQKVEFLVSFYNNEISEKSEIFDDQFSVERPDGSNFTLKIRSTKLEDSAMYFCASRKGDRGRGETQYFGPGTRLLVL.

The J gene is TRBJ2-1, the V gene TRBV24-1; 7 nucleotides agree with TRBD1. This CDR3 is 15 amino acids long. V lost 1 base and J lost 2; bases outside the gene matches: 1. Germline V gene lookup returns CDR1 KGHDR and CDR2 SFDVKD. Written as DNA, the CDR3 is TGTGCCACCAGTGATTTAGGGGGCCCCTACAATGAGCAGTTCTTC. Protein product: CATSDLGGPYNEQFF.